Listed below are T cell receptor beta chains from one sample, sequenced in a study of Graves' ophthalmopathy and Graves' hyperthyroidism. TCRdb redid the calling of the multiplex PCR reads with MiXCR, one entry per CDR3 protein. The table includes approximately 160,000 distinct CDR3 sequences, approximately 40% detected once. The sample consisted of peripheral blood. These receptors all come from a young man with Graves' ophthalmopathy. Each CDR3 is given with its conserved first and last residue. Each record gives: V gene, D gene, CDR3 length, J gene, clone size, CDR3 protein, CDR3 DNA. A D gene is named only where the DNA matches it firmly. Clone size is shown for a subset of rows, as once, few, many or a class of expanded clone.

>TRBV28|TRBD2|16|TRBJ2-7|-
CASSLSPGLHSYEQYF
TGTGCCAGCAGTTTATCCCCGGGACTACACTCCTACGAGCAGTACTTC
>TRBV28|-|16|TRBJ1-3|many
CASSFHLRGSGNTIYF
TGTGCCAGCAGTTTCCACCTCAGGGGCTCTGGAAACACCATATATTTT
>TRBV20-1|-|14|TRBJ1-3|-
CSATGTGSGNTIYF
TGCAGTGCAACCGGGACCGGCTCTGGAAACACCATATATTTT
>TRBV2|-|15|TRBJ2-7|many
CASSYRLSFSYEQYF
TGTGCCAGCAGTTACAGACTGTCCTTCTCCTACGAGCAGTACTTC
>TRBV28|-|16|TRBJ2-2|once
CAPNLSRLTNTGELFF
TGTGCACCCAACCTCTCCCGCTTAACGAACACCGGGGAGCTGTTTTTT
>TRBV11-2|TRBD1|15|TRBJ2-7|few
CASSTSGQSSYEQYF
TGTGCCAGCAGCACGTCGGGACAGAGCTCCTACGAGCAGTACTTC
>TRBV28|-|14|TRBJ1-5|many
CASSFRAGNQPQHF
TGTGCCAGCAGTTTTCGGGCAGGCAATCAGCCCCAGCATTTT
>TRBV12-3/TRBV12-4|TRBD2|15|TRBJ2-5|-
CASSITGTRGETQYF
TGTGCCAGCAGTATTACCGGGACTAGAGGGGAGACCCAGTACTTC
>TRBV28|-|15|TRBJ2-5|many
CASRHYQLGQETQYF
TGTGCCAGCCGCCATTATCAATTGGGGCAAGAGACCCAGTACTTC
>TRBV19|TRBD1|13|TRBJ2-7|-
CASSTGQTYEQYF
TGTGCCAGTAGCACGGGACAGACCTACGAGCAGTACTTC
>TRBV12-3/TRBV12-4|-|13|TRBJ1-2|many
CASSHVANYGYTF
TGTGCCAGCAGTCACGTTGCCAACTATGGCTACACCTTC
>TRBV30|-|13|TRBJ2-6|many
CAWDNSGANVLTF
TGTGCCTGGGACAACTCTGGGGCCAACGTCCTGACTTTC
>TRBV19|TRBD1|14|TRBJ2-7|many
CASSNRGFKDEQYF
TGTGCCAGTAGTAACAGGGGGTTTAAGGACGAGCAGTACTTC
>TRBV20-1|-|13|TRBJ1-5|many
CSATRGANQPQHF
TGCAGTGCTACAAGAGGGGCGAATCAGCCCCAGCATTTT
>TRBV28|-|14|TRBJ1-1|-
CASSSPSGVTEAFF
TGTGCCAGCAGCTCTCCGAGTGGTGTCACTGAAGCTTTCTTT
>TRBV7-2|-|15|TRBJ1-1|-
CASSFGPGLNTEAFF
TGTGCCAGCAGCTTCGGGCCCGGATTAAACACTGAAGCTTTCTTT
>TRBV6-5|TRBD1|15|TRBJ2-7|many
CASSYWTGTHYEQYF
TGTGCCAGCAGTTATTGGACAGGCACGCACTACGAGCAGTACTTC